This T cell receptor (beta chain) emerged from a study of control samples from healthy donors and cancer patients. Profiling relied on immunoSEQ multiplex PCR, and the TCRdb table lists in-frame clones only, not all of them. The sample holds about 48,000 clones; over 90% are singletons and the top ten take 20% to 30%. This CDR3 is built from 16 residues. V lost 1 base, J lost 4 bases, and 17 bases lay in between. Germline CDR1 is MGHRA and CDR2 is YSYEKL. The source is a woman between 45 and 60 years old with head and neck cancer. Source material: PBMCs. The chain uses TRBV4-1 and TRBJ2-7; TRBD2 might be the D (5 bases). The CDR3 spells CASSQVAVSDSYEQYF. CDR3 in DNA: TGCGCCAGCAGCCAAGTGGCGGTTAGCGACTCATACGAGCAGTACTTC.